These 20 T cell receptor beta chains were sequenced from one sample in a study of blood T cell repertoires in COVID-19. Profiled with immunoSEQ multiplex PCR; TCRdb holds only in-frame clones, not every one. This sample has about 250,000 clones, with approximately 92% found just once. The source material was PBMCs or T cells enriched from blood (not recorded which). These receptors all come from a young woman who had recovered from COVID-19.

This chain uses TRBV27 with TRBJ1-1; TRBD1 agrees at 7 bases. The CDR3 contains 16 residues. Looked up from germline, CDR1 is MNHEY and CDR2 is SMNVEV (reference sequence). The V segment lost 6 bases and the J segment 4 bases; nucleotides outside the gene matches: 14. CDR3 region: CASSSGTGVVSTEAFF. The CDR3 nucleotides are TGTGCCAGCAGCTCGGGCACAGGGGTTGTGAGCACTGAAGCTTTCTTT.

The chain links TRBV5-6 to TRBJ1-1, with D perhaps TRBD1 (5 bases). The V end lost 5 bases, the J end lost 0 bases, and 17 bases lay between the germline ends. This CDR3 contains 16 residues. The germline CDR1 and CDR2 sequences are SGHDT and YYEEEE. The CDR3 region is CASRQRPRVMNTEAFF. The CDR3 DNA reads TGTGCCAGCAGACAAAGACCCAGGGTCATGAACACTGAAGCTTTCTTT.

The chain recombines TRBV19 with TRBJ2-1, with D possibly matching TRBD1 (6 bases). V was cut by 4 bases and J by 1 base, with 17 bases left in between. From germline, CDR1 is LNHDA and CDR2 SQIVND (reference sequence). This CDR3 is built from 17 residues. The CDR3 spells CASSTMRQDPSYNEQFF. The CDR3 nucleotides are TGTGCCAGTAGTACCATGAGACAGGATCCTTCCTACAATGAGCAGTTCTTC.

The chain uses TRBV27 and TRBJ2-3; 9 nucleotides align to TRBD2. After removal of 6 bases from V and 6 bases from J, the junction contained 7 bases not matched to a gene. The CDR3 totals 14 residues. Germline CDR1 MNHEY, CDR2 SMNVEV (reference sequence). The chain's CDR3 is CASSPGLASDTQYF. The DNA of the CDR3 is TGTGCCAGCAGCCCGGGACTAGCAAGCGATACGCAGTATTTT.

The V gene is TRBV18, the J gene TRBJ2-1, with D maybe TRBD2 (6 bases). CDR1 and CDR2 from the germline V gene are KGHSH and LQKENI. V gave up 3 bases and J gave up 6 bases, with 9 bases separating them. The CDR3 has 13 residues. In nucleotides, the CDR3 is TGTGCCAGCTCACCCGGGACTCCCAATGAGCAGTTCTTC. This encodes CASSPGTPNEQFF.

This chain connects TRBV5-1 to TRBJ2-7; tentatively, D is TRBD1 (5 bases). This CDR3 is 16 amino acids long. Germline values: CDR1 SGHRS, CDR2 YFSETQ. Trimming took 4 bases from V and 4 from J, leaving 21 bases between them. In DNA, the CDR3 is TGCGCCAGCAGCACTCTAAGGGGTGGTCCGGATTACGAGCAGTACTTC. The encoded protein is CASSTLRGGPDYEQYF.

The chain links TRBV28 to TRBJ2-7; tentatively, D is TRBD2 (5 bases). Trimming took 6 bases from V and 10 from J, leaving 16 bases between them. This CDR3 is built from 12 residues. Germline lookup yields CDR1 MDHEN and CDR2 SYDVKM. CDR3 bases: TGTGCCAGCAGACCTACTAGAAGGGAACAGTACTTC. Translated, it gives CASRPTRREQYF.

The chain recombines TRBV18 with TRBJ1-2; D may be TRBD1 (6 bases). The V gene lost 3 bases and the J gene lost 8 bases, with 19 bases spanning the gap. The CDR3 consists of 15 residues. Germline V gives CDR1 KGHSH, CDR2 LQKENI. The DNA for the CDR3 is TGTGCCAGCTCACCCCCCGGTGAGAGCCAGGGGGGCTACACCTTC. Translation gives CASSPPGESQGGYTF.

The chain links TRBV5-1 to TRBJ2-2; no clear D gene. The CDR3 contains 15 residues. V lost 1 base to trimming and J lost 3 bases, with 10 bases between them. Per germline, CDR1 SGHRS and CDR2 YFSETQ. This CDR3 is CASSLSSIDTGELFF. The CDR3 region has the DNA TGCGCCAGCAGCTTGAGTTCGATAGACACCGGGGAGCTGTTTTTT. The full variable domain, rest sourced from reference TRBV5-1 and TRBJ2-2, is KAGVTQTPRYLIKTRGQQVTLSCSPISGHRSVSWYQQTPGQGLQFLFEYFSETQRNKGNFPGRFSGRQFSNSRSEMNVSTLELGDSALYLCASSLSSIDTGELFFGEGSRLTVL.

This chain uses TRBV7-2 with TRBJ2-3; D is unresolved. Deletions cut 3 bases from V and 1 base from J, with 8 bases between. The germline V gene has CDR1 SGHTA and CDR2 FQGNSA. This CDR3 comprises 14 residues. The CDR3 spells CASSFRWGTDTQYF. For the CDR3, the DNA is TGTGCCAGCAGCTTCAGGTGGGGCACAGATACGCAGTATTTT.

This clone came up once. This sequence joins TRBV5-6 and TRBJ1-2; D gene uncertain. V was shortened by 4 bases and J by 8 bases, with 9 bases between the two germline ends. Germline V gene data show CDR1 as SGHDT and CDR2 as YYEEEE. The CDR3 totals 11 residues. The CDR3 DNA is TGTGCCAGCAGCCGGGTGGAGGGCTACACCTTC. Translating it yields CASSRVEGYTF.

The V and J genes are TRBV4-1 and TRBJ1-4; perhaps TRBD1 as D (5 bases). V lost 4 bases, J lost 0 bases, and 15 bases lay in between. This CDR3 has 17 residues. Germline V CDR1 and CDR2: MGHRA, YSYEKL. CDR3 sequence reads: CASSLLDRFATNEKLFF. Here the CDR3 DNA reads TGCGCCAGCAGCCTCCTCGACAGATTCGCAACTAATGAAAAACTGTTTTTT.

The V gene is TRBV7-2, the J gene TRBJ1-6, with 8 nucleotides matching TRBD1. Germline lookup yields CDR1 SGHTA and CDR2 FQGNSA. The CDR3 sequence is 16 residues long. Germline trimming cut 8 bases from V and 6 bases from J; bases unmatched to any gene: 12. In DNA, the CDR3 is TGTGCCAGCCGACAGGGGCCGTTCCGGGGTAATTCACCCCTCCACTTT. It codes for CASRQGPFRGNSPLHF. Full variable domain (remainder filled in from reference TRBV7-2 and TRBJ1-6): GAGVSQSPSNKVTEKGKDVELRCDPISGHTALYWYRQSLGQGLEFLIYFQGNSAPDKSGLPSDRFSAERTGGSVSTLTIQRTQQEDSAVYLCASRQGPFRGNSPLHFGNGTRLTVT.

The CDR3 DNA sequence: TGTGCCAGCAGCTTAGGGCCGACAACTAACTATGGCTACACCTTC. Its translation is CASSLGPTTNYGYTF. The chain carries TRBV7-3 and TRBJ1-2; D not certain. Germline CDR1 is SGHTA and CDR2 is FQGTGA. There are 15 residues in the CDR3. V lost 2 bases to trimming and J lost 0 bases, with 10 bases between them.

The genes are TRBV24-1 and TRBJ2-3; 14 bases are a match to TRBD2. The CDR3 is 18 residues long. CDR1 is KGHDR, CDR2 SFDVKD, per germline. J lost 0 bases, V lost 3 bases, and 4 bases had no gene match. CDR3 protein: CATSDGLAGGISTDTQYF. The CDR3 DNA reads TGTGCCACCAGTGATGGACTAGCGGGGGGCATTAGCACAGATACGCAGTATTTT.

V usage is TRBV6-5 and J usage is TRBJ2-3, with 7 bases aligning to TRBD2. Trimming at V came to 1 base and at J to 4 bases, leaving 5 bases not matched to a gene. The CDR3 is 15 residues long. Germline assignment: CDR1 MNHEY and CDR2 SVGAGI. The CDR3 nucleotides are TGTGCCAGCAGTTACTGGGAGGGTGGGGCAGATACGCAGTATTTT. Translation gives CASSYWEGGADTQYF.

The CDR3 is CASTHIRQGANYGYTF. CDR3 in DNA: TGTGCCAGCACCCACATACGACAGGGGGCGAACTATGGCTACACCTTC. V is TRBV7-9 and J is TRBJ1-2; 10 bases match TRBD1. Germline lookup yields CDR1 SEHNR and CDR2 FQNEAQ (reference sequence). J gave up 2 bases and V 7 bases, and 10 bases lay outside the gene matches. This CDR3 comprises 16 residues. The complete variable domain, with remaining parts taken from reference TRBV7-9 and TRBJ1-2, reads DTGVSQNPRHKITKRGQNVTFRCDPISEHNRLYWYRQTLGQGPEFLTYFQNEAQLEKSRLLSDRFSAERPKGSFSTLEIQRTEQGDSAMYLCASTHIRQGANYGYTFGSGTRLTVV.

This chain connects TRBV28 to TRBJ1-1; a weak D match, TRBD1 (6 bases). The CDR3 is 14 amino acids. Germline assignment: CDR1 MDHEN and CDR2 SYDVKM. V was shortened by 6 bases and J by 4 bases, with 15 bases between the two germline ends. CDR3 nucleotides: TGTGCCAGCAGGAAACAGGGCCGGGGCACTGAAGCTTTCTTT. Encoded protein: CASRKQGRGTEAFF. Drawing the rest from reference TRBV28 and TRBJ1-1, the complete variable domain is DVKVTQSSRYLVKRTGEKVFLECVQDMDHENMFWYRQDPGLGLRLIYFSYDVKMKEKGDIPEGYSVSREKKERFSLILESASTNQTSMYLCASRKQGRGTEAFFGQGTRLTVV.

V gene TRBV12-3 or TRBV12-4 combines with J gene TRBJ2-1; D perhaps matches TRBD2 (5 bases). V was trimmed by 3 bases and J by 8 bases, leaving 11 bases between them. The CDR3 extends over 13 amino acids. CDR3 in amino acids: CASSFSTRDEQFF. The CDR3 DNA reads as TGTGCCAGCAGTTTTTCGACGAGGGATGAGCAGTTCTTC.

This chain uses TRBV6-5 with TRBJ2-3; D not resolved. V lost 7 bases, J lost 4 bases, and 12 bases lay in between. Germline assignment: CDR1 MNHEY and CDR2 SVGAGI. There are 13 residues in the CDR3. Here the CDR3 reads CASMRVNADTQYF. The CDR3 region has the DNA TGTGCCAGCATGCGAGTTAATGCAGATACGCAGTATTTT.